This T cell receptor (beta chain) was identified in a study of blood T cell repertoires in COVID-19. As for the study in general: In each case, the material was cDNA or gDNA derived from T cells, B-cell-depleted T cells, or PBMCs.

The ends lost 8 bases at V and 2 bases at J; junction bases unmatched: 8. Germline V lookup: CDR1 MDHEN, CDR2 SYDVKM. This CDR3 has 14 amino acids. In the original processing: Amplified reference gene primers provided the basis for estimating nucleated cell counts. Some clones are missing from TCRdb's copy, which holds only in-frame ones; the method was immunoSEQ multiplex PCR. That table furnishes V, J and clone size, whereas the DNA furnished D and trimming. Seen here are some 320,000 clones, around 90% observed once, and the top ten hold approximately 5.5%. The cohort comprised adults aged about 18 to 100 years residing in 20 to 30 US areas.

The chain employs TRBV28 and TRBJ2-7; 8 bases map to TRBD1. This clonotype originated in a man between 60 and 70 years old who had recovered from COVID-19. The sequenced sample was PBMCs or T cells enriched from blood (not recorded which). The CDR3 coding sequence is TGTGCCAGCCTCAGACAGGGGTCAACCTACGAGCAGTACTTC. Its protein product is CASLRQGSTYEQYF.